The source of this TCR beta chain is a study of control samples from healthy donors and cancer patients (dated by TCRdb to 2019 to 2021). Taken from cysteine to phenylalanine, the CDR3 has 13 residues. The CDR3 DNA has 39 bases and is translated from base 1. CDR1 SGDLS and CDR2 YYNGEE were looked up in the germline V gene. Preparation of the library involved the immunoSEQ multiplex PCR assay. TCRdb re-hosts the immuneACCESS table, in-frame sequences only. Its copies lack some clones; in the studies checked, an unresolved V gene accounts for under half of them, and the cause for the rest is not known. Counted in this sample were 65,000 to 95,000 clones; approximately 89% of them appeared once. Together, the top ten hold roughly 20% of the sample. For this clone: Its recognized antigen is unknown. The junction and the germline gene differ at one end; a read error may be behind it.

The material sequenced was blood. The chain links TRBV9 with TRBJ2-5; confidence is insufficient to name the D gene. The receptor comes from a man aged 50 or older in good health. Here the CDR3 is given as CASSARVQDTQYF. The base sequence is TGTGCCAGCAGCGCCCGGGTCCAAGACACCCAGTACTTC.